These 26 T cell receptor beta chains were all obtained from the same sample, sequenced in a study of blood T cells in healthy people across ages. A second PCR, run for about 7 to 12 cycles, used a sample-barcoded 5' primer plus a J-beta primer mix. TCRdb passed the 5' RACE reads through MiXCR, listing each CDR3 protein once. The table records some 1.4 million distinct CDR3 sequences, around 39% of them present only once. Sequenced sample: blood. The origin of the receptors is a woman aged 18-30 years in good health.

The chain recombines TRBV4-1 with TRBJ2-7, with 11 bases aligning to TRBD2. This CDR3 has 15 residues. Germline assignment: CDR1 MGHRA and CDR2 YSYEKL. J lost 4 bases, V lost 6 bases, and 8 bases had no gene match. The CDR3 spells CASSQKLAGEYEQYF. The CDR3 region has the DNA TGCGCCAGCAGTCAAAAACTAGCGGGGGAATACGAGCAGTACTTC.

CDR3 coding DNA: TGTGCCAGCAGCCACATGACAGGGGACGACGAGCAGTACTTC. It codes for CASSHMTGDDEQYF. The genes are TRBV7-9 and TRBJ2-5, with 8 bases lining up with TRBD1. The better agreement between TRBJ2-7 and the DNA end casts doubt on the J call. The CDR3 runs to 14 residues. CDR1 and CDR2 from the germline V gene are SEHNR and FQNEAQ (reference sequence).

This CDR3 is CSARPSGRADTQYF. DNA for the CDR3: TGCAGTGCTAGACCCAGCGGGAGGGCAGATACGCAGTATTTT. This chain uses TRBV20-1 with TRBJ2-3, with 10 bases matching TRBD2. Looked up from germline, CDR1 is DFQATT and CDR2 is SNEGSKA (reference sequence). This CDR3 is 14 amino acids long. V lost 2 bases and J lost 4; bases outside the gene matches: 3.

The rearrangement uses TRBV20-1 and TRBJ2-7, with 7 bases that match TRBD1. CDR1 and CDR2 (germline): DFQATT, SNEGSKA (reference sequence). The CDR3 consists of 16 residues. V trimming: 6 bases; J trimming: 0 bases; junction bases outside the gene matches: 14. The CDR3 is CSAALAQGRSSYEQYF. CDR3 in DNA: TGCAGTGCGGCCCTGGCACAGGGGCGAAGCTCCTACGAGCAGTACTTC.

On this clonotype: One end of the junction does not line up with germline, which may come from a read error. This chain links TRBV6-1 with TRBJ2-7; 12 nucleotides match TRBD2. The CDR3 is 15 amino acids. Germline loops: CDR1 MNHNS, CDR2 SASEGT. As DNA, the CDR3 is TGTGCCGGCAGTCCGACTAGCGGGGGATCCTACGAGCAGTACTTC. Translation: CAGSPTSGGSYEQYF.

CDR3 DNA sequence: TGTGCCAGCAGTTTCCGGCCGCAGGTGTCTGCAACTAATGAAAAACTGTTTTTT. Protein sequence: CASSFRPQVSATNEKLFF. This chain links TRBV12-3 or TRBV12-4 with TRBJ1-4; D gene ambiguous. The length of the CDR3 is 18 residues. V lost 3 bases, J lost 0 bases, and 17 bases lay in between.

This clonotype was counted a few times. The DNA of the CDR3 is TGTGCCAGCAGTTACGATCGGGACACTGAAGCTTTCTTT. Translated: CASSYDRDTEAFF. The genes are TRBV6-6 and TRBJ1-1; no reliable D call. The CDR3 runs 13 residues. V dropped 2 bases and J dropped 3 bases, with 7 bases sitting between them. CDR1 is MNHNY and CDR2 is SVGAGI in the germline V gene (reference sequence).

The gene calls are TRBV20-1 and TRBJ1-2, with a tentative D call TRBD1 (5 bases). Germline CDR1 and CDR2: DFQATT and SNEGSKA (reference sequence). Between the trimmed V and J ends, which lost 4 bases and 4 bases, there was a span of 7 bases. The CDR3 runs 11 residues. The CDR3 is CSAKGLYGYTF. CDR3 DNA: TGCAGTGCTAAGGGACTCTATGGCTACACCTTC.

This clonotype was seen a handful of times. CDR3 region: CASNFLKGASNQPQHF. CDR3 coding DNA: TGTGCCAGCAACTTCTTAAAGGGAGCTAGCAATCAGCCCCAGCATTTT. The rearrangement uses TRBV6-4 and TRBJ1-5; D is uncertain. Trimming cost V 7 bases and J 0 bases, with 16 bases left between them. The CDR3 sequence is 16 residues long. The germline V gene has CDR1 MRHNA and CDR2 SNTAGT.

This rearrangement joins TRBV6-1 to TRBJ2-2; TRBD1 aligns across 7 bases. The V and J ends lost 7 bases and 8 bases, in that order; junction bases with no gene match: 4. CDR3 size: 12 residues. Germline CDR1 MNHNS, CDR2 SASEGT. The CDR3 reads CASTRTGGELFF. The CDR3 nucleotides read TGTGCCAGCACTAGGACAGGAGGGGAGCTGTTTTTT.

The chain joins TRBV15 to TRBJ1-1, with TRBD1 matching 9 bases. V was clipped by 3 bases and J by 7 bases; unmatched bases: 6. The CDR3 is 14 residues long. Per the germline V gene, CDR1 is LNHNV and CDR2 is YYDKDF (reference sequence). DNA for the CDR3: TGTGCCACCAGCAGTGGACAGGGGTCCGGTGAAGCTTTCTTT. Translating gives CATSSGQGSGEAFF.

This sequence joins TRBV28 and TRBJ2-5; tentatively, D is TRBD1 or TRBD2 (7 bases each). The end of the DNA is better explained by TRBJ2-7, so the J call may be wrong. In germline, CDR1 is MDHEN, CDR2 SYDVKM. This CDR3 has 16 residues. CDR3 amino acids: CASSSGGASSVIEQYF. CDR3 in DNA: TGTGCCAGCAGTTCAGGGGGGGCGAGTAGCGTAATCGAGCAGTACTTC.

The V and J genes are TRBV15 and TRBJ2-3; possibly TRBD1 for D (6 bases). The CDR3 runs 12 residues. Trimming pared 7 bases from V and 3 bases from J, leaving 8 bases between. Germline V lookup: CDR1 LNHNV, CDR2 YYDKDF (reference sequence). CDR3 in DNA: TGTGCCACCAACAGGGTGACAGATACGCAGTATTTT. As protein: CATNRVTDTQYF.

V gene TRBV5-1 combines with J gene TRBJ1-2; a weak D match, TRBD1 (6 bases). V was trimmed by 2 bases and J by 8 bases, leaving 13 bases between them. The CDR3 spans 13 residues. Germline CDR1 reads SGHRS; CDR2 reads YFSETQ. The CDR3 is CASSFATGHGYTF. The CDR3 DNA follows: TGCGCCAGCAGCTTTGCCACAGGGCACGGCTACACCTTC.

This clonotype was seen only a few times. V gene TRBV5-1 combines with J gene TRBJ2-1, with TRBD2 identical over 13 bases. This CDR3 has 16 amino acids. The V gene end was trimmed by 4 bases and the J gene end by 10 bases; junction bases not matched to a gene: 11. Germline V gene sequence: CDR1 SGHRS, CDR2 YFSETQ. In DNA form, the CDR3 reads TGCGCCAGCAGCCCGGGGGGGACTAGCGGGACTGGGGAGCAGTTCTTC. Protein: CASSPGGTSGTGEQFF. Filled out from reference TRBV5-1 and TRBJ2-1, the complete variable domain reads KAGVTQTPRYLIKTRGQQVTLSCSPISGHRSVSWYQQTPGQGLQFLFEYFSETQRNKGNFPGRFSGRQFSNSRSEMNVSTLELGDSALYLCASSPGGTSGTGEQFFGPGTRLTVL.

The chain employs TRBV14 and TRBJ1-1; D uncertain. This CDR3 is 14 amino acids long. Trimming took off 3 bases at V and 5 bases at J, with 13 bases between the two ends. CDR1 and CDR2 from the germline V gene are SGHDN and FVKESK. Here the CDR3 reads CASSQRGGDTEAFF. CDR3 coding DNA: TGTGCCAGCAGCCAGCGGGGAGGTGATACTGAAGCTTTCTTT. Based on the CDR3 plus reference TRBV14 and TRBJ1-1, the full variable domain is EAGVTQFPSHSVIEKGQTVTLRCDPISGHDNLYWYRRVMGKEIKFLLHFVKESKQDESGMPNNRFLAERTGGTYSTLKVQPAELEDSGVYFCASSQRGGDTEAFFGQGTRLTVV.

The genes are TRBV5-6 and TRBJ2-5, with a tentative D call TRBD2 (6 bases). The J call may be in error: the DNA end matches TRBJ2-7 better. The CDR3 loop spans 15 amino acids. Germline V gene lookup returns CDR1 SGHDT and CDR2 YYEEEE. The CDR3 region is CASTRAGWADYEQYF. The CDR3 nucleotides are TGTGCCAGCACCCGTGCGGGGTGGGCGGACTACGAGCAGTACTTC.

V is TRBV11-2 and J is TRBJ2-1; D is uncertain. Trimming left V 0 bases short and J 9 bases short, with 6 bases between. Germline V gene sequence: CDR1 SGHAT, CDR2 FQNNGV. The CDR3 length is 12 residues. The DNA of the CDR3 is TGTGCCAGCAGCTTAGACTTCATTGAGCAGTTCTTC. It is translated as CASSLDFIEQFF. The complete variable domain, with remaining parts taken from reference TRBV11-2 and TRBJ2-1, reads EAGVAQSPRYKIIEKRQSVAFWCNPISGHATLYWYQQILGQGPKLLIQFQNNGVVDDSQLPKDRFSAERLKGVDSTLKIQPAKLEDSAVYLCASSLDFIEQFFGPGTRLTVL.

The table lists this clonotype with a few counts. The chain is built from TRBV7-8 and TRBJ2-5; weak D call: TRBD2 (5 bases). The CDR3 totals 16 residues. Trimming left V 6 bases short and J 2 bases short, with 19 bases between. Germline assignment: CDR1 SGHVS and CDR2 FQNEAQ. CDR3 in DNA: TGTGCCAGCAGTTTAAGGTCCCCGGGGATGCAAGAGACCCAGTACTTC. It encodes CASSLRSPGMQETQYF.

J is TRBJ1-5 and V is TRBV10-3; D gene unclear. The germline V gene has CDR1 ENHRY and CDR2 SYGVKD. This CDR3 comprises 12 residues. V was pared by 0 bases and J by 11 bases, with 8 bases between. The CDR3 reads CAISESSQTQHF. In DNA, the CDR3 is TGTGCCATCAGTGAGTCTTCGCAGACCCAGCATTTT.

The chain carries TRBV20-1 and TRBJ2-1; D perhaps matches TRBD1 (5 bases). Between the trimmed V and J ends, which lost 5 bases and 7 bases, there was a span of 18 bases. The CDR3 consists of 14 residues. Germline assignment: CDR1 DFQATT and CDR2 SNEGSKA (reference sequence). DNA for the CDR3: TGCAGTGCTCTAGGGGTGGGTCAGGGTAATGAGCAGTTCTTC. Its translation: CSALGVGQGNEQFF.

V and J are TRBV7-8 and TRBJ1-5, with D possibly being TRBD1 (5 bases). The CDR3 is 13 amino acids. Germline loops: CDR1 SGHVS, CDR2 FQNEAQ. V was pared by 2 bases and J by 5 bases, with 7 bases between. CDR3 residues: CASSLWGDQPQHF. DNA for the CDR3: TGTGCCAGCAGCTTATGGGGGGATCAGCCCCAGCATTTT.

This clonotype occurred a few times. V is TRBV7-2 and J is TRBJ1-2; D call uncertain. The CDR3 has 14 amino acids. Per the germline V gene, CDR1 is SGHTA and CDR2 is FQGNSA. The V end was cut by 5 bases, the J end by 4 bases, with 14 bases between. The CDR3 reads CASSRGNPSYGYTF. The DNA of the CDR3 is TGTGCCAGCAGCCGAGGGAACCCTAGCTATGGCTACACCTTC.

This clonotype was detected ten times or more. J is TRBJ2-7 and V is TRBV12-3 or TRBV12-4; TRBD2 aligns across 11 bases. This CDR3 is built from 13 residues. V shed 5 bases and J 6 bases; nucleotides not matched to a gene: 3. CDR3 sequence reads: CASSGTSGIEQYF. CDR3 nucleotide sequence: TGTGCCAGCAGTGGGACTAGCGGAATCGAGCAGTACTTC.

This clonotype was seen only a few times. The genes are TRBV4-1 and TRBJ2-7; D gene ambiguous. The V end lost 4 bases, the J end lost 0 bases, and 10 bases lay between the germline ends. Germline-derived CDR1 and CDR2 are MGHRA and YSYEKL. This CDR3 spans 14 amino acids. The CDR3 nucleotides read TGCGCCAGCAGCCTCCGCGAGAGCTCCTACGAGCAGTACTTC. Translated: CASSLRESSYEQYF.

There are a few counts of this clonotype. The V call is TRBV10-3, the J call TRBJ2-7, with D unresolved. The CDR3 is 12 residues long. The V end lost 6 bases, the J end lost 0 bases, and 6 bases lay between the germline ends. From germline, CDR1 is ENHRY and CDR2 SYGVKD. The CDR3 spells CAIRDISYEQYF. CDR3 DNA: TGTGCCATCAGAGACATCTCCTACGAGCAGTACTTC.